This TCR beta chain was identified during a study of identical twins. TCRdb used MiXCR to reprocess the 5' RACE reads, holding one entry per CDR3 protein. The table has approximately 500,000 distinct CDR3 sequences, roughly 26% seen once; the top ten hold about 2.7%. V lost 4 bases, J lost 0 bases, and 9 bases stayed unmatched. The germline V gene has CDR1 KGHSH and CDR2 LQKENI. The CDR3 consists of 17 residues. This same sample was also taken into another study, of T cells expressing NK-cell markers. That study reports: In the group of eight sequenced donors, seven were HCMV-seropositive and one was seronegative.

This TCR was sampled from a young woman in good health. The chain uses TRBV18 and TRBJ2-3, with 8 bases fitting TRBD2. The sequencing sample was made of CD4+ T cells sorted from blood. DNA of the CDR3: TGTGCCAGCTCACAAAACCGCGGGGGGCCTAGCACAGATACGCAGTATTTT. As protein: CASSQNRGGPSTDTQYF. Full variable domain (remainder filled in from reference TRBV18 and TRBJ2-3): NAGVMQNPRHLVRRRGQEARLRCSPMKGHSHVYWYRQLPEEGLKFMVYLQKENIIDESGMPKERFSAEFPKEGPSILRIQQVVRGDSAAYFCASSQNRGGPSTDTQYFGPGTRLTVL.